Following are 29 T cell receptor beta chains from one sample sequenced in a study of PD-L1 blockade in urothelial cancer. Indicated time point: peripheral blood 6 weeks after treatment start. Data came from immunoSEQ multiplex PCR; TCRdb stores just in-frame clones and leaves some out. The sample consists of about 50,000 clones, about 85% of them appearing once. This material consisted of PBMCs, taken around atezolizumab (anti-PD-L1) treatment. The source is a middle-aged man with urothelial cancer.

The gene calls are TRBV2 and TRBJ1-5; TRBD1 might be the D (6 bases). Germline loops: CDR1 SNHLY, CDR2 FYNNEI. Trimming removed 6 bases from V and 4 bases from J, with 16 bases in between. The CDR3 sequence is 15 residues long. The CDR3 DNA follows: TGTGCCAGCAGAGGTATAGGGGGTAGGAATCAGCCCCAGCATTTT. Protein: CASRGIGGRNQPQHF.

The genes are TRBV2 and TRBJ1-6; unclear D gene. The CDR3 consists of 12 residues. V lost 6 bases and J lost 5, with 5 bases in between. Germline CDR1 and CDR2: SNHLY and FYNNEI. CDR3 sequence: CASSPNNSPLHF. The CDR3 coding sequence is TGTGCCAGCAGCCCTAATAATTCACCCCTCCACTTT.

The chain carries TRBV30 and TRBJ2-3; D uncertain. This CDR3 contains 12 residues. Germline V CDR1 and CDR2: GTSNPN, SVGIG (reference sequence). V lost 0 bases and J lost 4, with 5 bases in between. The CDR3 sequence is CAWSVIADTQYF. Here the CDR3 DNA reads TGTGCCTGGAGTGTAATAGCAGATACGCAGTATTTT.

The chain carries TRBV27 and TRBJ1-3, with D unresolved. With 2 bases removed from V and 8 bases from J, the gap between germline ends came to 13 bases. CDR3 length: 14 amino acids. Germline V gives CDR1 MNHEY, CDR2 SMNVEV (reference sequence). The CDR3 reads CASSLDPGSDTIYF. In DNA form, the CDR3 reads TGTGCCAGCAGTTTAGATCCGGGGTCTGACACCATATATTTT.

This chain joins TRBV5-6 and TRBJ1-3; TRBD1 might be the D (6 bases). Germline loops: CDR1 SGHDT, CDR2 YYEEEE. The CDR3 sequence is 13 residues long. The V end was cut by 3 bases, the J end by 4 bases, with 8 bases between. CDR3 DNA sequence: TGTGCCAGCAGCTGGACAGAAGGAAACACCATATATTTT. Translation gives CASSWTEGNTIYF.

The gene calls are TRBV6-5 and TRBJ1-3; D possibly corresponds to TRBD1 (5 bases). Germline-derived CDR1 and CDR2 are MNHEY and SVGAGI. Trimming pared 7 bases from V and 3 bases from J, leaving 13 bases between. The CDR3 is 14 residues long. The CDR3 is CASTRGNVGNTIYF. Here the CDR3 DNA reads TGTGCCAGCACCCGGGGGAACGTTGGAAACACCATATATTTT.

The J gene is TRBJ1-1, the V gene TRBV6-5; TRBD1 might be the D (5 bases). CDR3 length: 14 residues. Trimming took off 7 bases at V and 0 bases at J, with 12 bases between the two ends. Germline V gene sequence: CDR1 MNHEY, CDR2 SVGAGI. The chain's CDR3 is CASTPTEMNTEAFF. In DNA form, the CDR3 reads TGTGCCAGCACCCCGACAGAGATGAACACTGAAGCTTTCTTT.

This chain connects TRBV5-1 to TRBJ2-5; D is ambiguous. The CDR3 loop spans 13 amino acids. In germline, CDR1 is SGHRS, CDR2 YFSETQ. V shed 4 bases and J shed 4 bases, with 11 bases lying between them. The chain's CDR3 is CASSAHSRETQYF. DNA of the CDR3: TGCGCCAGCAGCGCCCACTCGAGAGAGACCCAGTACTTC.

This sequence joins TRBV2 and TRBJ2-2, with 10 bases fitting TRBD1. Per germline, CDR1 SNHLY and CDR2 FYNNEI. After removal of 4 bases from V and 5 bases from J, the junction contained 4 bases not matched to a gene. CDR3 length: 15 amino acids. The CDR3 loop is CASSGQGAGTGELFF. The CDR3 DNA sequence: TGTGCCAGCAGTGGACAGGGGGCGGGGACCGGGGAGCTGTTTTTT.

The V call is TRBV5-1, the J call TRBJ1-6, with 7 positions matching TRBD1. Per the germline V gene, CDR1 is SGHRS and CDR2 is YFSETQ. This CDR3 is built from 15 residues. The ends lost 0 bases at V and 4 bases at J; junction bases unmatched: 1. The CDR3 protein is CASSLGTGYNSPLHF. In DNA form, the CDR3 reads TGCGCCAGCAGCTTGGGGACAGGATATAATTCACCCCTCCACTTT.

By its share, this clone is medium-sized. The chain combines TRBV2 with TRBJ1-2; TRBD1 agrees at 7 bases. V trimming: 3 bases; J trimming: 4 bases; junction bases outside the gene matches: 2. CDR1 and CDR2 (germline): SNHLY, FYNNEI. The CDR3 is 13 residues long. The CDR3 nucleotides are TGTGCCAGCAGTGAGGGACAGCCCTATGGCTACACCTTC. Amino acids: CASSEGQPYGYTF. The full variable domain, its missing parts supplied by reference TRBV2 and TRBJ1-2, is EPEVTQTPSHQVTQMGQEVILRCVPISNHLYFYWYRQILGQKVEFLVSFYNNEISEKSEIFDDQFSVERPDGSNFTLKIRSTKLEDSAMYFCASSEGQPYGYTFGSGTRLTVV.

The gene calls are TRBV9 and TRBJ2-1, with 10 bases lining up with TRBD2. Germline V gives CDR1 SGDLS, CDR2 YYNGEE. This CDR3 is built from 16 residues. The ends lost 4 bases at V and 0 bases at J; junction bases unmatched: 4. The CDR3 bases are TGTGCCAGCAGCTTATCTAGCGGGAGCTCCTACAATGAGCAGTTCTTC. This gives the protein CASSLSSGSSYNEQFF.

J is TRBJ2-3 and V is TRBV6-5; 12 bases map to TRBD2. V shed 4 bases and J 13 bases; nucleotides not matched to a gene: 12. The CDR3 loop spans 15 amino acids. Germline V gene lookup returns CDR1 MNHEY and CDR2 SVGAGI. The CDR3 nucleotides are TGTGCCAGCAGTTCTAGCGGGGGGGCCTTTTTTAAGGAGTATTTT. It codes for CASSSSGGAFFKEYF.

This sequence joins TRBV7-9 and TRBJ2-5; weak D call: TRBD2 (7 bases). The CDR3 totals 14 residues. Trimming left V 0 bases short and J 5 bases short, with 10 bases between. The germline V gene encodes CDR1 SEHNR and CDR2 FQNEAQ (reference sequence). CDR3 nucleotide sequence: TGTGCCAGCAGCTTAGCGGGAGGGGGTGAGACCCAGTACTTC. This sequence encodes CASSLAGGGETQYF.

The gene calls are TRBV7-2 and TRBJ1-2; weak D call: TRBD1 (6 bases). The CDR3 sequence is 15 residues long. V lost 2 bases and J lost 8, with 18 bases in between. The germline gives CDR1 SGHTA, CDR2 FQGNSA. The CDR3 protein is CASSLSDRQVGGYTF. DNA of the CDR3: TGTGCCAGCAGCTTAAGCGACAGGCAAGTGGGAGGCTACACCTTC.

The CDR3 DNA sequence: TGTGCCAGCAGTTACCCCCCTTGGGGGGGCGACGAGCAGTACTTC. Translating it yields CASSYPPWGGDEQYF. The chain combines TRBV28 with TRBJ2-7; a possible D gene is TRBD2 (7 bases). V was trimmed by 4 bases and J by 5 bases, leaving 18 bases between them. The CDR3 loop spans 15 amino acids. Germline V gene sequence: CDR1 MDHEN, CDR2 SYDVKM.

This chain joins TRBV2 and TRBJ1-5; D is possibly TRBD1 (6 bases). The CDR3 is made up of 16 amino acids. With 5 bases removed from V and 3 bases from J, the gap between germline ends came to 17 bases. Germline V CDR1 and CDR2: SNHLY, FYNNEI. CDR3 region: CASSHRVGAVNQPQHF. The CDR3 nucleotides read TGTGCCAGCAGTCACAGGGTTGGCGCGGTCAATCAGCCCCAGCATTTT. Full variable domain (rest looked up from reference TRBV2 and TRBJ1-5): EPEVTQTPSHQVTQMGQEVILRCVPISNHLYFYWYRQILGQKVEFLVSFYNNEISEKSEIFDDQFSVERPDGSNFTLKIRSTKLEDSAMYFCASSHRVGAVNQPQHFGDGTRLSIL.

V and J are TRBV7-3 and TRBJ2-6; TRBD2 is a possible D gene (6 bases). The CDR3 has 18 amino acids. Per germline, CDR1 SGHTA and CDR2 FQGTGA. The V and J ends lost 3 bases and 1 base respectively, with 16 bases between them. The CDR3 sequence: CASSLLGRDSSGANVLTF. CDR3 coding DNA: TGTGCCAGCAGCTTGCTTGGCAGGGACTCTTCTGGGGCCAACGTCCTGACTTTC.

CDR3 in DNA: TGTGCCAGCAGCCTTGGACAGGGCACAGATACGCAGTATTTT. Its translation: CASSLGQGTDTQYF. V is TRBV7-2 and J is TRBJ2-3, with 7 bases lining up with TRBD1. With V trimmed by 5 bases and J by 1 base, 3 bases remained unmatched. This CDR3 spans 14 amino acids. The germline V gene encodes CDR1 SGHTA and CDR2 FQGNSA.

J is TRBJ2-2 and V is TRBV7-2; the match to TRBD2 covers 9 bases. From germline, CDR1 is SGHTA and CDR2 FQGNSA. V gave up 1 base and J gave up 7 bases; unmatched junction bases: 10. The CDR3 runs to 17 residues. CDR3 bases: TGTGCCAGCAGCTTAGATCCGGTAGCGGGGGATAACGGGGAGCTGTTTTTT. Residues: CASSLDPVAGDNGELFF.

This clone has a handful of counts. The genes are TRBV7-9 and TRBJ2-1; no clear D gene. Trimming removed 5 bases at V and 0 bases at J, with 11 bases between. Germline V gives CDR1 SEHNR, CDR2 FQNEAQ (reference sequence). The CDR3 length is 15 residues. DNA of the CDR3: TGTGCCAGCAGCCCCGCCCGGAGCTCCTACAATGAGCAGTTCTTC. This translates into CASSPARSSYNEQFF.

This chain links TRBV7-6 with TRBJ1-1, with a tentative D call TRBD1 (5 bases). Germline CDR1 reads SGHVS; CDR2 reads FNYEAQ. This CDR3 contains 15 residues. V lost 5 bases to trimming and J lost 4 bases, with 17 bases between them. The chain's CDR3 is CASSLGGGGGTEAFF. In DNA, the CDR3 is TGTGCCAGCAGCCTTGGGGGAGGCGGCGGCACTGAAGCTTTCTTT.

CDR3: CSVPGTSNVYEQYF. The CDR3, as DNA: TGCAGCGTGCCCGGGACTAGCAACGTCTACGAGCAGTACTTC. The V call is TRBV29-1, the J call TRBJ2-7, with 9 bases matching TRBD2. Looked up from germline, CDR1 is SQVTM and CDR2 is ANQGSEA. V gave up 6 bases and J gave up 3 bases; unmatched junction bases: 9. This CDR3 spans 14 amino acids.

The CDR3 protein is CASSRQGMSEKLFF. The CDR3 nucleotides are TGTGCCAGCAGCCGACAGGGGATGAGTGAAAAACTGTTTTTT. The chain employs TRBV9 and TRBJ1-4; 8 positions match TRBD1. The CDR3 consists of 14 residues. CDR1 is SGDLS and CDR2 is YYNGEE in the germline V gene. V shed 4 bases, J shed 7 bases, and the junction held 6 bases outside the gene matches.

This chain connects TRBV7-8 to TRBJ2-1, with 8 positions matching TRBD2. V lost 5 bases, J lost 7 bases, and 19 bases stayed unmatched. The CDR3 spans 18 residues. The germline V gene has CDR1 SGHVS and CDR2 FQNEAQ. CDR3 DNA: TGTGCCAGCAGCCCCCGGACTAGGGGGACCGGGGGGGTTAATGAGCAGTTCTTC. This encodes CASSPRTRGTGGVNEQFF. The full variable domain, completed using reference TRBV7-8 and TRBJ2-1, is GAGVSQSPRYKVAKRGQDVALRCDPISGHVSLFWYQQALGQGPEFLTYFQNEAQLDKSGLPSDRFFAERPEGSVSTLKIQRTQQEDSAVYLCASSPRTRGTGGVNEQFFGPGTRLTVL.

This chain joins TRBV9 and TRBJ1-4, with 8 bases aligning to TRBD1. The CDR3 loop spans 15 amino acids. Germline V CDR1 and CDR2: SGDLS, YYNGEE. After removal of 0 bases from V and 7 bases from J, the junction contained 5 bases not matched to a gene. The CDR3 nucleotides are TGTGCCAGCAGCGTAGCTGGCAGGGGGCTTGAAAAACTGTTTTTT. Protein sequence: CASSVAGRGLEKLFF.

The chain employs TRBV11-1 and TRBJ2-4; D is unclear. From germline, CDR1 is SGHAT and CDR2 FQDESV (reference sequence). Trimming removed 2 bases from V and 0 bases from J, with 5 bases in between. There are 14 residues in the CDR3. This CDR3 is CASSLPGAKNIQYF. In nucleotides, the CDR3 is TGTGCCAGCAGCTTACCGGGAGCCAAAAACATTCAGTACTTC.

This chain connects TRBV10-3 to TRBJ1-2; 8 nucleotides agree with TRBD1. The trim removed 3 bases at V and 6 bases at J, leaving 6 bases unmatched. The CDR3 covers 14 residues. Looked up from germline, CDR1 is ENHRY and CDR2 is SYGVKD. The CDR3 bases are TGTGCCATCAGTGAAATAGACAGGGGTAATGGCTACACCTTC. Protein product: CAISEIDRGNGYTF.

The chain is built from TRBV12-5 and TRBJ2-7, with D maybe TRBD2 (5 bases). Looked up from germline, CDR1 is LGHNT and CDR2 is FRNRAP. CDR3 length: 15 amino acids. V lost 5 bases and J lost 3, with 17 bases in between. For the CDR3, the DNA is TGTGCTAGTGGTCCCGGGGTTGTTCGGAGCTACGAGCAGTACTTC. Its protein product is CASGPGVVRSYEQYF.